The 15 T cell receptor beta chains listed next were all sequenced from one sample in a study of T cell repertoires in cytomegalovirus infection. These receptors' targets are unknown. TCRdb called the reads again in MiXCR, with one record for every CDR3 protein. The table shows about a million distinct CDR3 sequences, with approximately 31% occurring only once. This material consisted of cultured CD8+ T cells from PBMCs, taken from culture after CMV antigen stimulation. The receptors come from a human donor in good health (CMV status not recorded). Some clones in this sample may be carry-over from other donors' samples.

The rearrangement links TRBV20-1 to TRBJ1-1; possible D gene TRBD1, 6 bases. CDR3 length: 14 amino acids. Germline values: CDR1 DFQATT, CDR2 SNEGSKA (reference sequence). Trimming took 5 bases from V and 4 from J, leaving 17 bases between them. The CDR3 protein is CSAQNPRRGTEAFF. The CDR3 coding sequence is TGCAGTGCTCAAAATCCCCGCAGGGGCACTGAAGCTTTCTTT.

This rearrangement joins TRBV4-1 to TRBJ2-1; TRBD1 is a possible D gene (6 bases). The CDR3 consists of 15 residues. V gave up 0 bases and J gave up 2 bases, with 8 bases separating them. Germline V gene sequence: CDR1 MGHRA, CDR2 YSYEKL. As DNA, the CDR3 is TGCGCCAGCAGCCAAGACAGGGGAGCCTACAATGAGCAGTTCTTC. As protein: CASSQDRGAYNEQFF.

The rearrangement joins TRBV27 to TRBJ2-7, with D perhaps given as TRBD1 or TRBD2 (5 bases each). Per the germline V gene, CDR1 is MNHEY and CDR2 is SMNVEV (reference sequence). V lost 1 base and J 0 bases, leaving 10 bases between the germline ends. The CDR3 loop spans 15 amino acids. The CDR3 spells CASSLLGPLSYEQYV. CDR3 DNA: TGTGCCAGCAGTTTATTGGGACCGCTCTCCTACGAGCAGTACGTC.

This clonotype was counted ten times or more. The rearrangement uses TRBV7-9 and TRBJ2-6, with TRBD1 matching 8 bases. Germline CDR1 is SEHNR and CDR2 is FQNEAQ (reference sequence). This CDR3 contains 14 residues. The V gene end was trimmed by 6 bases and the J gene end by 8 bases; junction bases not matched to a gene: 6. The CDR3 coding sequence is TGTGCCAGCAGACCAGGGGGCAGTACCAACGTCCTGACTTTC. Amino acids: CASRPGGSTNVLTF.

This clonotype has only a few counts. For the CDR3, the DNA is TGCGCCAGCAGCCAAGACGGACAGGGTAGGGGATCCGGAAACACCATATATTTT. Its translation is CASSQDGQGRGSGNTIYF. This sequence joins TRBV4-1 and TRBJ1-3; 8 bases map to TRBD1. The CDR3 sequence is 18 residues long. J gave up 4 bases and V 0 bases, and 11 bases lay outside the gene matches. The germline V gene has CDR1 MGHRA and CDR2 YSYEKL.

The chain uses TRBV2 and TRBJ1-1; D possibly corresponds to TRBD1 (5 bases). Trimming left V 7 bases short and J 1 base short, with 16 bases between. The CDR3 contains 15 residues. Per the germline V gene, CDR1 is SNHLY and CDR2 is FYNNEI. The CDR3: CASKVGVLRNTEAFF. For the CDR3, the DNA is TGTGCCAGCAAAGTGGGGGTGTTACGGAACACTGAAGCTTTCTTT.

V and J are TRBV28 and TRBJ2-5; D is uncertain. Deletions cut 1 base from V and 5 bases from J, with 20 bases between. From germline, CDR1 is MDHEN and CDR2 SYDVKM. CDR3 size: 17 residues. CDR3 residues: CASSLLFSGNLRETQYF. DNA of the CDR3: TGTGCCAGCAGTTTATTATTCTCGGGCAATCTCCGGGAGACCCAGTACTTC. The whole variable domain, remainder taken from reference TRBV28 and TRBJ2-5, is DVKVTQSSRYLVKRTGEKVFLECVQDMDHENMFWYRQDPGLGLRLIYFSYDVKMKEKGDIPEGYSVSREKKERFSLILESASTNQTSMYLCASSLLFSGNLRETQYFGPGTRLLVL.

V usage is TRBV6-5 and J usage is TRBJ1-1; D not certain. The CDR3 consists of 13 residues. Per the germline V gene, CDR1 is MNHEY and CDR2 is SVGAGI. The V gene lost 3 bases and the J gene lost 4 bases, with 9 bases spanning the gap. CDR3 protein: CASSYLPRTEAFF. CDR3 nucleotide sequence: TGTGCCAGCAGTTATTTGCCGCGCACTGAAGCTTTCTTT.

This clonotype was detected many times. The chain recombines TRBV6-5 with TRBJ1-1; D gene unclear. This CDR3 is built from 14 residues. Deletions cut 6 bases from V and 7 bases from J, with 18 bases between. CDR1 MNHEY and CDR2 SVGAGI come from the germline V gene. In DNA form, the CDR3 reads TGTGCCAGCAGCGGTAAAAGGCCCTCGGGTGAAGCTTTCTTT. Its protein is CASSGKRPSGEAFF.

The sample holds one count of this clonotype. The rearrangement links TRBV6-1 to TRBJ1-2; D perhaps matches TRBD1 (6 bases). The germline CDR1 and CDR2 sequences are MNHNS and SASEGT. The CDR3 runs to 18 residues. V was cut by 6 bases and J by 1 base, with 24 bases left in between. The CDR3 region is CASSGKGRGPRINYGYTF. CDR3 nucleotide sequence: TGTGCCAGCAGCGGTAAGGGACGGGGGCCAAGAATTAACTATGGCTACACCTTC.

J is TRBJ2-7 and V is TRBV27; 10 bases are shared with TRBD1. The ends lost 5 bases at V and 2 bases at J; junction bases unmatched: 6. Germline lookup yields CDR1 MNHEY and CDR2 SMNVEV (reference sequence). CDR3 length: 15 amino acids. The CDR3 loop reads CASSRDRGLTYEQYV. The CDR3, as DNA: TGTGCCAGCAGTCGCGACAGGGGGCTGACCTACGAGCAGTACGTC.

The V gene is TRBV19, the J gene TRBJ1-5; no reliable D call. Germline V gene sequence: CDR1 LNHDA, CDR2 SQIVND (reference sequence). There are 13 residues in the CDR3. Trimming cost V 3 bases and J 6 bases, with 9 bases left between them. The CDR3 is CASSMGQIQPQHF. CDR3 bases: TGTGCCAGTAGTATGGGCCAGATTCAGCCCCAGCATTTT.

The chain uses TRBV5-1 and TRBJ2-1; D unresolved. V was pared by 8 bases and J by 1 base, with 7 bases between. In germline, CDR1 is SGHRS, CDR2 YFSETQ. This CDR3 is built from 12 residues. CDR3 sequence (DNA): TGCGCCAGTGCAGATTCCTACAATGAGCAGTTCTTC. Translated: CASADSYNEQFF.

The sample holds a few counts of this clonotype. The chain couples TRBV11-2 to TRBJ1-6; D is undetermined. The CDR3 runs to 15 residues. Germline CDR1 is SGHAT and CDR2 is FQNNGV. Trimming took 0 bases from V and 5 from J, leaving 8 bases between them. The chain's CDR3 is CASSLEAHDNSPLHF. CDR3 sequence (DNA): TGTGCCAGCAGCTTAGAAGCCCACGATAATTCACCCCTCCACTTT.

This clonotype has just a few counts. A junction boundary mismatches the germline segment, possibly from a read error. V and J are TRBV2 and TRBJ1-1; D uncertain. Germline CDR1 and CDR2: SNHLY and FYNNEI. The length of the CDR3 is 9 residues. The CDR3 nucleotides read TGTGCCAGCAGTGTGAGGGTGGTCTTT. Translated: CASSVRVVF.